This T cell receptor beta chain was captured by sequencing in a study of post-analysis software for immune sequencing data. The sample holds a few counts of this clonotype. Unique molecular identifiers tagged the TCR beta cDNA libraries. From the PCR reads, TCRdb called clonotypes with MiXCR, one entry per CDR3 protein. The sample holds hundreds of thousands of distinct CDR3 sequences, 25% to 30% seen once. This sequence originates from a girl aged 10-17 years with multiple sclerosis. The sequencing input was blood.

The CDR3 nucleotides are TGTGCCAGCTCACGGAGGACAGGGGGACGGGCTAGCACAGATACGCAGTATTTT. Translation gives CASSRRTGGRASTDTQYF. V is TRBV18 and J is TRBJ2-3; TRBD1 agrees at 10 bases. The CDR3 totals 18 residues. The ends lost 4 bases at V and 0 bases at J; junction bases unmatched: 10. Germline V lookup: CDR1 KGHSH, CDR2 LQKENI.